The 27 T cell receptor beta chains listed next were all sequenced from one sample in a study of beta chain features in type 1 diabetes. The study reverse transcribed the entire isolated RNA, so it sequenced expressed TCRB transcripts. The protocol was immunoSEQ multiplex PCR, while the TCRdb copy is restricted to in-frame clones and leaves out a portion. The sample lists fewer than 250,000 clones, about 10% occurring once. The specimen sequenced was naive CD4+ T cells from blood. These receptors were taken from a woman between 18 and 29 years old in good health.

This clone has only a few counts. The gene calls are TRBV30 and TRBJ2-7, with D tentatively TRBD1 (6 bases). V gave up 1 base and J gave up 3 bases, with 16 bases separating them. The CDR3 has 15 amino acids. Germline lookup yields CDR1 GTSNPN and CDR2 SVGIG (reference sequence). DNA of the CDR3: TGTGCCTGGAGTGGCCAGGCAGGGGCGGGCTACGAGCAGTACTTC. As protein: CAWSGQAGAGYEQYF.

This clone occurred a few times. The V gene is TRBV2, the J gene TRBJ1-5; D is ambiguous. This CDR3 spans 12 amino acids. CDR1 and CDR2 (germline): SNHLY, FYNNEI. V was pared by 1 base and J by 6 bases, with 4 bases between. The CDR3 loop is CASSEVGQPQHF. DNA for the CDR3: TGTGCCAGCAGTGAAGTCGGTCAGCCCCAGCATTTT.

The rearrangement links TRBV5-1 to TRBJ1-1, with D unresolved. V shed 0 bases and J shed 5 bases, with 11 bases lying between them. This CDR3 is built from 14 residues. The germline V gene has CDR1 SGHRS and CDR2 YFSETQ. CDR3 bases: TGCGCCAGCAGCTTGGATCGGGTTGCGACTGAAGCTTTCTTT. It specifies CASSLDRVATEAFF.

This chain's CDR3 is CASSLGQGPNQPQHF. The CDR3 DNA is TGTGCCAGCAGCTTGGGGCAGGGCCCCAATCAGCCCCAGCATTTT. V usage is TRBV5-4 and J usage is TRBJ1-5; maybe TRBD1 (5 bases). CDR1 is SGHNT, CDR2 YYREEE, per germline (reference sequence). V was trimmed by 0 bases and J by 3 bases, leaving 10 bases between them. The CDR3 runs 15 residues.

This clone came up a few times. This chain links TRBV29-1 with TRBJ1-4; D is unresolved. Looked up from germline, CDR1 is SQVTM and CDR2 is ANQGSEA. The CDR3 contains 12 residues. V was clipped by 5 bases and J by 5 bases, with 9 bases between them. Here the CDR3 reads CSVSGENEKLFF. For the CDR3, the DNA is TGCAGCGTTAGCGGGGAGAATGAAAAACTGTTTTTT.

This clone was observed a few times. V usage is TRBV29-1 and J usage is TRBJ1-4, with no clear D. V was pared by 4 bases and J by 3 bases, with 9 bases between. The CDR3 is 13 amino acids. Germline values: CDR1 SQVTM, CDR2 ANQGSEA. The chain's CDR3 is CSVGRVANEKLFF. CDR3 DNA: TGCAGCGTTGGGAGGGTAGCTAATGAAAAACTGTTTTTT.

The chain uses TRBV5-1 and TRBJ1-2, with a tentative D call TRBD1 (5 bases). Trimming took 0 bases from V and 1 from J, leaving 16 bases between them. The length of the CDR3 is 17 residues. Germline CDR1 is SGHRS and CDR2 is YFSETQ. The CDR3 loop reads CASSLALGQVDNYGYTF. As DNA, the CDR3 is TGCGCCAGCAGCTTGGCCTTGGGGCAGGTTGATAACTATGGCTACACCTTC.

This clone has only a few counts. The chain has TRBV19 and TRBJ1-5, with D possibly being TRBD1 (6 bases). Germline CDR1 is LNHDA and CDR2 is SQIVND (reference sequence). With 7 bases removed from V and 0 bases from J, the gap between germline ends came to 13 bases. The CDR3 runs 15 residues. The CDR3 loop is CASKATGVSNQPQHF. The CDR3 region has the DNA TGTGCCAGTAAGGCGACAGGAGTTAGCAATCAGCCCCAGCATTTT.

J is TRBJ1-2 and V is TRBV4-2; 10 bases align to TRBD1. Trimming took 4 bases from V and 7 from J; bases not matched to a gene: 3. CDR3 size: 13 residues. Germline V lookup: CDR1 LGHNA, CDR2 YNFKEQ. The DNA of the CDR3 is TGTGCCAGCAGCCCCCGGACAGGGGGTGGCTACACCTTC. Residues: CASSPRTGGGYTF.

The rearrangement uses TRBV6-6 and TRBJ1-5; D is perhaps TRBD1 (5 bases). The CDR3 covers 16 residues. Germline values: CDR1 MNHNY, CDR2 SVGAGI (reference sequence). V lost 4 bases to trimming and J lost 2 bases, with 15 bases between them. The CDR3, as DNA: TGTGCCAGCAGTTCAGTAGGCAGGGAAGGCAATCAGCCCCAGCATTTT. This codes for CASSSVGREGNQPQHF.

This clone was seen more than once but under ten times. The CDR3 loop reads CASSPELAGTSGRVGRLFF. CDR3 sequence (DNA): TGTGCCAGCAGCCCCGAACTCGCCGGGACTAGCGGGCGAGTTGGACGGCTGTTTTTT. The genes are TRBV7-9 and TRBJ2-2; the match to TRBD2 covers 12 bases. This CDR3 has 19 amino acids. Germline lookup yields CDR1 SEHNR and CDR2 FQNEAQ (reference sequence). The V and J ends lost 5 bases and 13 bases, in that order; junction bases with no gene match: 23.

This clone was observed a handful of times. The V gene is TRBV5-4, the J gene TRBJ2-1; 7 nucleotides match TRBD2. Per the germline V gene, CDR1 is SGHNT and CDR2 is YYREEE (reference sequence). This CDR3 contains 12 residues. V lost 2 bases to trimming and J lost 12 bases; unmatched junction nucleotides: 5. Here the CDR3 DNA reads TGTGCCAGCAGCTTTCCTGGACTAGGGCAGTTCTTC. Translated: CASSFPGLGQFF.

The rearrangement joins TRBV7-9 to TRBJ2-1; 11 bases align to TRBD2. The CDR3 has 14 residues. Trimming took 5 bases from V and 9 from J; bases not matched to a gene: 6. CDR1 and CDR2 (germline): SEHNR, FQNEAQ (reference sequence). The CDR3 loop is CASSKLAGDLEQFF. The DNA of the CDR3 is TGTGCCAGCAGCAAACTAGCGGGAGATCTTGAGCAGTTCTTC.

This clone was detected a few times. The chain combines TRBV12-5 with TRBJ2-7, with 9 bases aligning to TRBD2. CDR1 and CDR2 (germline): LGHNT, FRNRAP. The CDR3 length is 18 residues. With 3 bases clipped from V and 0 bases from J, the junction kept 12 bases outside the gene matches. CDR3 DNA sequence: TGTGCTAGTGGTTTTAAGAGCGGGGGGCTCTCAAGCTCCTACGAGCAGTACTTC. The encoded protein is CASGFKSGGLSSSYEQYF.

The CDR3 loop is CASSPRGGTGKKLFF. The CDR3 nucleotides are TGTGCCAGCAGCCCTAGAGGTGGGACAGGGAAGAAACTGTTTTTT. The chain has TRBV9 and TRBJ1-4; 9 bases match TRBD1. V shed 4 bases and J 11 bases; nucleotides not matched to a gene: 12. Germline V CDR1 and CDR2: SGDLS, YYNGEE. This CDR3 has 15 amino acids.

V is TRBV11-2 and J is TRBJ2-7; D perhaps matches TRBD1 (5 bases). The CDR3 length is 15 residues. Trimming removed 5 bases from V and 0 bases from J, with 14 bases in between. Germline V lookup: CDR1 SGHAT, CDR2 FQNNGV. CDR3 DNA: TGTGCCAGCAGCCCCCTTTCAGGGATCTCCTACGAGCAGTACTTC. Translation: CASSPLSGISYEQYF.

The chain couples TRBV9 to TRBJ1-1; D may be TRBD1 (6 bases). This CDR3 contains 15 residues. The V gene's germline CDR1 is SGDLS and CDR2 YYNGEE. The V end was cut by 0 bases, the J end by 2 bases, with 11 bases between. CDR3 loop: CASSVVGGLNTEAFF. CDR3 sequence (DNA): TGTGCCAGCAGCGTAGTCGGGGGGCTAAACACTGAAGCTTTCTTT.

This clone was counted between two and nine times. The chain links TRBV10-3 to TRBJ2-5; the match to TRBD2 covers 9 bases. The CDR3 is 16 residues long. The V gene end was trimmed by 6 bases and the J gene end by 2 bases; junction bases not matched to a gene: 10. CDR1 is ENHRY, CDR2 SYGVKD, per germline. As DNA, the CDR3 is TGTGCCATCAGCCCACAACTAGCGGGTCTACAAGAGACCCAGTACTTC. It translates to CAISPQLAGLQETQYF.

The chain uses TRBV18 and TRBJ2-5, with D tentatively TRBD2 (6 bases). The V gene's germline CDR1 is KGHSH and CDR2 LQKENI. This CDR3 has 13 amino acids. V lost 2 bases and J lost 5, with 9 bases in between. CDR3 nucleotide sequence: TGTGCCAGCTCACCATCTAGCGTTGAGACCCAGTACTTC. Its protein product is CASSPSSVETQYF.

J is TRBJ1-2 and V is TRBV6-1; tentative D call: TRBD1 (6 bases). The CDR3 covers 16 residues. Trimming stripped 0 bases from V and 4 bases from J, with 15 bases between. The germline V gene has CDR1 MNHNS and CDR2 SASEGT. The DNA of the CDR3 is TGTGCCAGCAGTGAAGCAGGGCAGGGGCGACCCTATGGCTACACCTTC. It codes for CASSEAGQGRPYGYTF.

The chain combines TRBV5-4 with TRBJ1-5, with D possibly matching TRBD1 (6 bases). V gave up 3 bases and J gave up 1 base, with 8 bases separating them. Germline CDR1 SGHNT, CDR2 YYREEE (reference sequence). The CDR3 contains 14 residues. The CDR3 sequence: CASSSQGSNQPQHF. CDR3 DNA: TGTGCCAGCAGCTCCCAGGGGAGCAATCAGCCCCAGCATTTT.

The chain is built from TRBV15 and TRBJ1-2, with 11 positions matching TRBD1. This CDR3 region has 15 residues. The trim removed 6 bases at V and 2 bases at J, leaving 5 bases unmatched. CDR1 LNHNV and CDR2 YYDKDF come from the germline V gene (reference sequence). The CDR3 DNA sequence: TGTGCCACCAGTCAACGGACAGGGGGCAACTATGGCTACACCTTC. Translation: CATSQRTGGNYGYTF.

This clone was found a few times. The chain combines TRBV6-5 with TRBJ2-7; 7 nucleotides align to TRBD2. In germline, CDR1 is MNHEY, CDR2 SVGAGI. The CDR3 sequence is 14 residues long. V shed 6 bases, J shed 6 bases, and the junction held 11 bases outside the gene matches. In DNA form, the CDR3 reads TGTGCCAGCAGACTACTAGCGCCGGGAGGCGAGCAGTACTTC. This gives the protein CASRLLAPGGEQYF.

This clone occurred a few times. In DNA, the CDR3 is TGTGCCAGCAACTCCCCACCCGGGCGGGAGGGTAGAGATGAGCAGTTCTTC. Translated: CASNSPPGREGRDEQFF. The J gene is TRBJ2-1, the V gene TRBV7-9; 9 positions match TRBD2. Germline loops: CDR1 SEHNR, CDR2 FQNEAQ (reference sequence). V was clipped by 7 bases and J by 8 bases; unmatched bases: 18. This CDR3 has 17 residues. Drawing the rest from reference TRBV7-9 and TRBJ2-1, the complete variable domain is DTGVSQNPRHKITKRGQNVTFRCDPISEHNRLYWYRQTLGQGPEFLTYFQNEAQLEKSRLLSDRFSAERPKGSFSTLEIQRTEQGDSAMYLCASNSPPGREGRDEQFFGPGTRLTVL.

This clone was recorded at least ten times. The chain has TRBV7-2 and TRBJ2-1; 7 bases align to TRBD2. Germline V gene lookup returns CDR1 SGHTA and CDR2 FQGNSA. The CDR3 consists of 12 residues. V was pared by 4 bases and J by 9 bases, with 3 bases of the junction left unmatched. CDR3: CASSSGRGEQFF. The CDR3 bases are TGTGCCAGCAGCTCGGGGAGGGGTGAGCAGTTCTTC.

This rearrangement joins TRBV29-1 to TRBJ1-2; TRBD1 aligns across 9 bases. CDR1 SQVTM and CDR2 ANQGSEA come from the germline V gene. The V gene end was trimmed by 4 bases and the J gene end by 4 bases; junction bases not matched to a gene: 7. This CDR3 has 14 residues. CDR3 sequence: CSVGGDREGYGYTF. The CDR3 DNA reads as TGCAGCGTTGGAGGGGACAGGGAAGGCTATGGCTACACCTTC.

In its sample, this clone was seen a few times. The chain uses TRBV7-2 and TRBJ2-1; maybe TRBD2 (5 bases). This CDR3 is 13 amino acids long. V lost 0 bases, J lost 6 bases, and 6 bases lay in between. Looked up from germline, CDR1 is SGHTA and CDR2 is FQGNSA. The CDR3 region is CASSLAGVNEQFF. CDR3 coding DNA: TGTGCCAGCAGCTTAGCGGGAGTCAATGAGCAGTTCTTC.